A single sample is the source of the 17 T cell receptor beta chains below, sequenced in a study of identical twins. Using its own MiXCR run on the 5' RACE reads, TCRdb lists one record per CDR3 protein. This table holds about 720,000 distinct CDR3 sequences, 15% to 20% found once. These data were likewise used in another study, on T cells expressing NK-cell markers.

The sequencing sample was made of PBMCs. The receptor source for this set is a young woman in good health.

A few counts support this clonotype. The chain has TRBV5-1 and TRBJ1-2, with D unresolved. CDR1 is SGHRS and CDR2 is YFSETQ in the germline V gene. V lost 0 bases and J 7 bases, leaving 7 bases between the germline ends. This CDR3 has 12 residues. CDR3: CASSLDASGYTF. CDR3 bases: TGCGCCAGCAGCTTGGACGCCAGTGGCTACACCTTC. Full variable domain (outside the CDR3, taken from reference TRBV5-1 and TRBJ1-2): KAGVTQTPRYLIKTRGQQVTLSCSPISGHRSVSWYQQTPGQGLQFLFEYFSETQRNKGNFPGRFSGRQFSNSRSEMNVSTLELGDSALYLCASSLDASGYTFGSGTRLTVV.

This clonotype was observed a handful of times. In nucleotides, the CDR3 is TGTGCCACTAAACGGGGAGGACTAGCGGGAGTGGCGGACGAGCAGTTCTTC. Translating gives CATKRGGLAGVADEQFF. The chain joins TRBV12-3 or TRBV12-4 to TRBJ2-1; the match to TRBD2 covers 13 bases. The CDR3 extends over 17 amino acids. V shed 10 bases, J shed 10 bases, and the junction held 19 bases outside the gene matches.

V gene TRBV10-3 combines with J gene TRBJ2-6; 8 nucleotides align to TRBD1. Germline-derived CDR1 and CDR2 are ENHRY and SYGVKD. The CDR3 is 15 residues long. V trimming: 8 bases; J trimming: 3 bases; junction bases outside the gene matches: 6. CDR3 nucleotides: TGTGCCATCCGAGGACAGGGCGTTGGGGCCAACGTCCTGACTTTC. It encodes CAIRGQGVGANVLTF.

This chain joins TRBV30 and TRBJ2-3, with 8 bases fitting TRBD2. Germline trimming cut 2 bases from V and 7 bases from J; bases unmatched to any gene: 8. CDR3 length equals 14 residues. Germline CDR1 and CDR2: GTSNPN and SVGIG (reference sequence). The CDR3 coding sequence is TGTGCCTGGAGTCGAGCGGGAGCGGTGAATACGCAGTATTTT. Its protein product is CAWSRAGAVNTQYF.

This clonotype was picked up one time. The chain uses TRBV20-1 and TRBJ2-4, with TRBD1 matching 12 bases. The CDR3 is made up of 16 amino acids. V lost 0 bases to trimming and J lost 7 bases; unmatched junction nucleotides: 7. Looked up from germline, CDR1 is DFQATT and CDR2 is SNEGSKA (reference sequence). The CDR3 is CSARDGGTGGWNIQYF. CDR3 DNA sequence: TGCAGTGCTAGAGATGGTGGGACAGGGGGCTGGAACATTCAGTACTTC.

This clonotype was seen a handful of times. J is TRBJ1-1 and V is TRBV12-3 or TRBV12-4; D ambiguous. Between the trimmed V and J ends, which lost 6 bases and 3 bases, there was a span of 14 bases. This CDR3 is 14 amino acids long. In DNA, the CDR3 is TGTGCCAGCAGCCCTGGAAACAGCTACACTGAAGCTTTCTTT. Its protein is CASSPGNSYTEAFF.

The chain combines TRBV10-3 with TRBJ2-3, with 9 bases fitting TRBD2. The CDR3 totals 17 residues. Trimming at V came to 3 bases and at J to 7 bases, leaving 14 bases not matched to a gene. CDR1 is ENHRY, CDR2 SYGVKD, per germline. CDR3 sequence: CAISDADYAGGPHTQYF. DNA for the CDR3: TGTGCCATCAGTGATGCCGATTACGCGGGGGGGCCCCATACGCAGTATTTT.

This clonotype turned up a few times. V and J are TRBV10-3 and TRBJ2-7; possibly TRBD1 or TRBD2 for D (5 bases each). This CDR3 spans 14 amino acids. The germline V gene has CDR1 ENHRY and CDR2 SYGVKD. The ends were cut back, 10 bases at V and 2 bases at J, with 18 bases in the middle. The CDR3 coding sequence is TGTGCCACGTCAGGGACGGGTAAGGCCTACGAGCAGTACTTC. Translated, it gives CATSGTGKAYEQYF.

The chain recombines TRBV29-1 with TRBJ1-2; D ambiguous. Trimming removed 4 bases from V and 5 bases from J, with 8 bases in between. CDR3 length: 11 amino acids. In germline, CDR1 is SQVTM, CDR2 ANQGSEA. CDR3 residues: CSVATEYGYTF. The CDR3 region has the DNA TGCAGCGTTGCGACGGAATATGGCTACACCTTC. Full variable domain (missing parts from reference TRBV29-1 and TRBJ1-2): SAVISQKPSRDICQRGTSLTIQCQVDSQVTMMFWYRQQPGQSLTLIATANQGSEATYESGFVIDKFPISRPNLTFSTLTVSNMSPEDSSIYLCSVATEYGYTFGSGTRLTVV.

The chain employs TRBV12-3 or TRBV12-4 and TRBJ1-6; D gene ambiguous. The CDR3 consists of 11 residues. V lost 5 bases, J lost 13 bases, and 9 bases lay in between. CDR3 amino acids: CASSLKGPLHF. CDR3 DNA: TGTGCCAGCAGTCTCAAGGGTCCCCTCCACTTT.

The table lists this clonotype with a few counts. This chain uses TRBV30 with TRBJ1-1; D might be TRBD1 (6 bases). This CDR3 region has 12 residues. Germline values: CDR1 GTSNPN, CDR2 SVGIG (reference sequence). Trimming removed 8 bases from V and 0 bases from J, with 10 bases in between. This chain's CDR3 is CARDTLNTEAFF. CDR3 coding DNA: TGTGCCCGGGACACTTTGAACACTGAAGCTTTCTTT. Looking up the rest from reference TRBV30 and TRBJ1-1 gives the full variable domain: SQTIHQWPATLVQPVGSPLSLECTVEGTSNPNLYWYRQAAGRGLQLLFYSVGIGQISSEVPQNLSASRPQDRQFILSSKKLLLSDSGFYLCARDTLNTEAFFGQGTRLTVV.

This clonotype has just a few counts. The chain links TRBV20-1 to TRBJ2-7, with 8 bases matching TRBD1. CDR3 length: 13 residues. CDR1 and CDR2 from the germline V gene are DFQATT and SNEGSKA (reference sequence). Germline trimming cut 6 bases from V and 0 bases from J; bases unmatched to any gene: 4. In DNA, the CDR3 is TGCAGTGCCTGGACAGGGCGCTCCTACGAGCAGTACTTC. Encoded protein: CSAWTGRSYEQYF.

The table lists this clonotype with a few counts. The chain combines TRBV20-1 with TRBJ2-1; 9 bases are shared with TRBD1. Unmatched junction bases numbered 6, after V lost 4 bases and J lost 2 bases. Germline lookup yields CDR1 DFQATT and CDR2 SNEGSKA (reference sequence). The CDR3 is made up of 15 amino acids. CDR3 loop: CSAITGTGTYNEQFF. The CDR3 bases are TGCAGTGCTATTACCGGGACAGGGACCTACAATGAGCAGTTCTTC.

The table lists this clonotype with a few counts. The V call is TRBV12-3 or TRBV12-4, the J call TRBJ2-1; D perhaps matches TRBD2 (5 bases). V lost 6 bases and J lost 10, with 13 bases in between. This CDR3 has 12 amino acids. DNA of the CDR3: TGTGCCAGCAGCCCACCGGGAAGCGAGCAGTTCTTC. This codes for CASSPPGSEQFF.

This chain joins TRBV6-1 and TRBJ2-5; 10 nucleotides line up with TRBD1. V dropped 8 bases and J dropped 4; count of bases not matched to a gene: 7. The CDR3 covers 14 residues. The V gene's germline CDR1 is MNHNS and CDR2 SASEGT. CDR3 in DNA: TGTGCCAGCGGCCCGGGGACAGGGGTAGAGACCCAGTACTTC. Residues: CASGPGTGVETQYF.

This clonotype was counted a few times. V usage is TRBV9 and J usage is TRBJ2-3, with TRBD2 identical over 12 bases. Per the germline V gene, CDR1 is SGDLS and CDR2 is YYNGEE. CDR3 length: 17 amino acids. J gave up 0 bases and V 0 bases, and 2 bases lay outside the gene matches. CDR3 sequence: CASSVGGTSGSTDTQYF. The CDR3 DNA reads as TGTGCCAGCAGCGTAGGGGGGACTAGCGGGAGCACAGATACGCAGTATTTT.

This clonotype appeared once. The CDR3 spells CASSSLGGTTGRGVHEQYF. CDR3 nucleotides: TGTGCCAGCAGCTCCTTGGGGGGCACGACAGGGAGAGGAGTCCACGAGCAGTACTTC. The V gene is TRBV11-1, the J gene TRBJ2-7; tentatively, D is TRBD1 (7 bases). In germline, CDR1 is SGHAT, CDR2 FQDESV (reference sequence). V was clipped by 4 bases and J by 5 bases, with 30 bases between them. The CDR3 is 19 amino acids.